Described below is a single TCR beta chain sequence and its context. Its matching antigen is unknown. The PCR contained 60 Vbeta and 13 Jbeta primers. Profiled with immunoSEQ multiplex PCR; TCRdb holds only in-frame clones, not every one. In the table there are roughly 140,000 clones, almost 80% of which are singletons. These data come from a study of cytomegalovirus exposure and HLA in healthy donors. Study in general: The study's early data release held roughly 91 million unique TCRs from HLA-typed donors. When 350 to 400 donors were genotyped, roughly four fifths of them were found to fall in the Caucasian-associated ancestry cluster.

Study outcomes and limitations: One variant, a missense change in DCLRE1C, was linked in a later analysis to TCR beta V- and J-gene trimming. Near-uniform donor sequencing depth was presumed by presence/absence analyses.

The specimen sequenced was PBMCs. The receptor's source is a male donor in good health and CMV-seronegative.

The DNA for the CDR3 is TGCGCCAGCAGCTTCTCGGGACAGGGTAACACTGAAGCTTTCTTT. This gives the protein CASSFSGQGNTEAFF. V usage is TRBV5-1 and J usage is TRBJ1-1, with 9 bases matching TRBD1. Germline values: CDR1 SGHRS, CDR2 YFSETQ. The V gene end was trimmed by 2 bases and the J gene end by 2 bases; junction bases not matched to a gene: 4. The CDR3 is 15 residues long.